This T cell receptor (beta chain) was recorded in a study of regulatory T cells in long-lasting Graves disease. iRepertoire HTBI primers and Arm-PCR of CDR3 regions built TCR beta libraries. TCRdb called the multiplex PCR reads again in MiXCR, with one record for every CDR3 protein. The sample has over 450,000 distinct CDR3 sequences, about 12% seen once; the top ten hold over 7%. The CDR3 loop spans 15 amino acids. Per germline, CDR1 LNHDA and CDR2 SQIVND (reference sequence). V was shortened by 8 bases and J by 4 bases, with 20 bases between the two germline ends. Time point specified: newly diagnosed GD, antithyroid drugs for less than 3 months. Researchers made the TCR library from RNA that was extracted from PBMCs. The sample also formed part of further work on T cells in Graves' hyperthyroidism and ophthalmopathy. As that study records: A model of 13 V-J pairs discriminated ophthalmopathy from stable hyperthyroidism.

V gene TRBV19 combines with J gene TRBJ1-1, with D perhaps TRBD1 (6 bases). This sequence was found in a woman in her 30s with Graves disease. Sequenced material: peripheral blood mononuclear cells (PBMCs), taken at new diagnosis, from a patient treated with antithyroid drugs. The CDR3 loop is CASVPRGRGGTEAFF. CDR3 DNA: TGTGCCAGTGTCCCTCGGGGCAGAGGGGGCACTGAAGCTTTCTTT. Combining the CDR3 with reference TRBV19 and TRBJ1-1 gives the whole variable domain DGGITQSPKYLFRKEGQNVTLSCEQNLNHDAMYWYRQDPGQGLRLIYYSQIVNDFQKGDIAEGYSVSREKKESFPLTVTSAQKNPTAFYLCASVPRGRGGTEAFFGQGTRLTVV.